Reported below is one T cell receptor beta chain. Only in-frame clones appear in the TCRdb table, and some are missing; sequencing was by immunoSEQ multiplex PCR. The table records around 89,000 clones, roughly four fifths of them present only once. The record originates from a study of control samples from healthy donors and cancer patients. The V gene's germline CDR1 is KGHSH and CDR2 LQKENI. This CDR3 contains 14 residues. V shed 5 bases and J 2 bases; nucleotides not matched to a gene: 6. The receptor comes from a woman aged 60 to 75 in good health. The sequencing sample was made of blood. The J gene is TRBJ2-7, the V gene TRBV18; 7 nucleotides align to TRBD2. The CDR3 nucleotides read TGTGCCAGCTCAACGGGCGGGAGTGCCTACGAGCAGTACTTC. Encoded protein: CASSTGGSAYEQYF. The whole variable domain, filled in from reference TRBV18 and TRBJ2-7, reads NAGVMQNPRHLVRRRGQEARLRCSPMKGHSHVYWYRQLPEEGLKFMVYLQKENIIDESGMPKERFSAEFPKEGPSILRIQQVVRGDSAAYFCASSTGGSAYEQYFGPGTRLTVT.